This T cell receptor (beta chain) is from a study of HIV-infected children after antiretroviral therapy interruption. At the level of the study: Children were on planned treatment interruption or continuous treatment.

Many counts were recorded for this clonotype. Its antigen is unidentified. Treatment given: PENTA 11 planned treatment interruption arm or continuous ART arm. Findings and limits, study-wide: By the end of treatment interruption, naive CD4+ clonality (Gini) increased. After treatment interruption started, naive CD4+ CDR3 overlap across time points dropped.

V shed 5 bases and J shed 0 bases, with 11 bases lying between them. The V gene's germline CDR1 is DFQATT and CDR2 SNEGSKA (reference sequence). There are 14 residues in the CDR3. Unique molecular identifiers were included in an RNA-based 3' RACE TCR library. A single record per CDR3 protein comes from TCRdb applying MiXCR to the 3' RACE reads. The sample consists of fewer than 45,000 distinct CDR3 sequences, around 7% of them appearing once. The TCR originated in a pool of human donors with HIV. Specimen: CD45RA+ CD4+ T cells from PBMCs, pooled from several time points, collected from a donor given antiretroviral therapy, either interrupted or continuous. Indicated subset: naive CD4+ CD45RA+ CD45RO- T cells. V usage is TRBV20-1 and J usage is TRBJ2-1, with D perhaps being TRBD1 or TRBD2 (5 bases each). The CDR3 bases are TGCAGTGCTCCCGGGACCGCCTCCTACAATGAGCAGTTCTTC. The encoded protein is CSAPGTASYNEQFF.